This entry lists 29 T cell receptor beta chains sequenced from one sample in a study of blood T cell repertoires in COVID-19. Profiled with immunoSEQ multiplex PCR; TCRdb holds only in-frame clones, not every one. The repertoire holds 200,000 to 250,000 clones, 83% seen once, with roughly 1.3% in the top ten. The sequenced sample consisted of peripheral blood. The receptors shown here come from a woman aged 25 to 39 with COVID-19, enrolled during active disease.

This rearrangement joins TRBV28 to TRBJ1-5, with TRBD1 as a possible D gene (5 bases). Trimming removed 7 bases at V and 5 bases at J, with 15 bases between. CDR1 and CDR2 from the germline V gene are MDHEN and SYDVKM. The CDR3 is 14 residues long. Written as DNA, the CDR3 is TGTGCCAGCAACACTTGGGGCTGGGATCAGCCCCAGCATTTT. Protein sequence: CASNTWGWDQPQHF.

The chain is built from TRBV19 and TRBJ1-5; D uncertain. The ends were cut back, 8 bases at V and 1 base at J, with 15 bases in the middle. From germline, CDR1 is LNHDA and CDR2 SQIVND (reference sequence). The CDR3 contains 15 residues. The CDR3 spells CASCREAVSNQPQHF. CDR3 DNA sequence: TGTGCCAGTTGTCGGGAGGCAGTGAGCAATCAGCCCCAGCATTTT.

This clone has at least ten counts. The chain couples TRBV4-1 to TRBJ2-7; D perhaps matches TRBD2 (5 bases). This CDR3 spans 15 amino acids. V lost 0 bases to trimming and J lost 0 bases, with 9 bases between them. CDR1 and CDR2 (germline): MGHRA, YSYEKL. The CDR3 DNA follows: TGCGCCAGCAGCCAAGAGTCGGGAAGCTCCTACGAGCAGTACTTC. As protein: CASSQESGSSYEQYF.

CDR3 DNA sequence: TGTGCCAGCAGTTTATGGGTGGGGCCTGGAAACACCATATATTTT. Encoded protein: CASSLWVGPGNTIYF. This chain links TRBV28 with TRBJ1-3, with a weak D call TRBD1 (5 bases). The CDR3 length is 15 residues. Germline lookup yields CDR1 MDHEN and CDR2 SYDVKM. V was cut by 0 bases and J by 2 bases, with 8 bases left in between.

The chain combines TRBV14 with TRBJ1-1; D perhaps matches TRBD1 (6 bases). Germline CDR1 and CDR2: SGHDN and FVKESK. The CDR3 has 13 residues. The V and J ends lost 0 bases and 12 bases respectively, with 14 bases between them. The CDR3 sequence is CASSQENRVGTFF. The CDR3 nucleotides are TGTGCCAGCAGCCAAGAAAACAGGGTGGGAACTTTCTTT.

This clone was seen just once. The chain couples TRBV9 to TRBJ1-2; TRBD1 matches at 8 bases. Germline lookup yields CDR1 SGDLS and CDR2 YYNGEE. CDR3 size: 16 residues. J was trimmed by 0 bases and V by 4 bases; bases with no gene match: 8. The CDR3, as DNA: TGTGCCAGCAGCCCGAACGGACAGGGAACTAACTATGGCTACACCTTC. Its protein product is CASSPNGQGTNYGYTF.

The V gene is TRBV4-1, the J gene TRBJ2-7, with TRBD1 matching over 7 bases. Trimming took 3 bases from V and 4 from J; bases not matched to a gene: 6. This CDR3 has 14 amino acids. Germline values: CDR1 MGHRA, CDR2 YSYEKL. The CDR3 region has the DNA TGCGCCAGCAGCCATTCGACAGGGCAGTACGAGCAGTACTTC. Protein sequence: CASSHSTGQYEQYF.

The V call is TRBV9, the J call TRBJ2-1; possibly TRBD1 for D (6 bases). The CDR3 is 12 amino acids. CDR1 and CDR2 (germline): SGDLS, YYNGEE. Trimming took off 4 bases at V and 10 bases at J, with 12 bases between the two ends. As DNA, the CDR3 is TGTGCCAGCAGCATCCGAGGGGGAGAGCAGTTCTTC. Translating it yields CASSIRGGEQFF.

This clone was recorded a few times. The V and J genes are TRBV5-8 and TRBJ2-5; 15 nucleotides align to TRBD2. The CDR3 loop spans 16 amino acids. CDR1 is SGHTS and CDR2 is YDEGEE in the germline V gene. Trimming at V came to 4 bases and at J to 4 bases, leaving 5 bases not matched to a gene. The CDR3 DNA reads as TGTGCCAGCAGCCCAGGACTAGCGGGGGGGTCAGAGACCCAGTACTTC. Translating it yields CASSPGLAGGSETQYF.

As to this clone: At the DNA level, this CDR3 is encoded by other sequences in the same sample as well. The rearrangement links TRBV2 to TRBJ2-7; 7 positions agree with TRBD1. The germline gives CDR1 SNHLY, CDR2 FYNNEI. The CDR3 loop spans 12 amino acids. V dropped 6 bases and J dropped 2; count of bases not matched to a gene: 1. CDR3 amino acids: CASRDRTYEQYF. CDR3 sequence (DNA): TGTGCCAGCAGGGACAGGACCTACGAGCAGTACTTC.

Points on this clone: This CDR3 is also generated by other DNA sequences in the sample. This chain connects TRBV7-3 to TRBJ2-5; 9 bases map to TRBD1. In germline, CDR1 is SGHTA, CDR2 FQGTGA. With 5 bases clipped from V and 5 bases from J, the junction kept 3 bases outside the gene matches. This CDR3 region has 13 residues. CDR3 nucleotides: TGTGCCAGCAGCCCCGGACAGGGGGAGACCCAGTACTTC. Amino acid sequence: CASSPGQGETQYF.

The chain employs TRBV27 and TRBJ2-3; 8 nucleotides line up with TRBD1. The CDR3 contains 15 residues. Germline-derived CDR1 and CDR2 are MNHEY and SMNVEV (reference sequence). Unmatched junction bases numbered 4, after V lost 0 bases and J lost 5 bases. The CDR3 reads CASSLSAGGLDTQYF. The CDR3 DNA follows: TGTGCCAGCAGTTTATCGGCAGGGGGCCTAGATACGCAGTATTTT.

Comment on this clone: The same CDR3 is also encoded by other DNA sequences in this sample. The chain recombines TRBV5-1 with TRBJ2-7; 8 positions agree with TRBD1. Germline V gives CDR1 SGHRS, CDR2 YFSETQ. CDR3 length equals 14 residues. With V trimmed by 2 bases and J by 3 bases, 4 bases remained unmatched. CDR3 region: CASSLGQGSYEQYF. The CDR3, as DNA: TGCGCCAGCAGCTTAGGACAGGGAAGCTACGAGCAGTACTTC.

This clone was found once. The junction departs from the called germline gene at one end, perhaps through a read error. The same CDR3 can be traced to other DNA sequences in this sample. The chain links TRBV18 to TRBJ1-2; a possible D gene is TRBD1 (6 bases). Germline CDR1 KGHSH, CDR2 LQKENI. The CDR3 is 13 amino acids. The CDR3 nucleotides are TGCGCCAGCTCACCAGAGCGGGGGCAAGGCTACACCTTC. Translation gives CASSPERGQGYTF. Combining the CDR3 with reference TRBV18 and TRBJ1-2 gives the whole variable domain NAGVMQNPRHLVRRRGQEARLRCSPMKGHSHVYWYRQLPEEGLKFMVYLQKENIIDESGMPKERFSAEFPKEGPSILRIQQVVRGDSAAYFCASSPERGQGYTFGSGTRLTVV.

Written as DNA, the CDR3 is TGCGCCAGCAGCCAAAATCCTCCGGGACTAGATGAAAAACTGTTTTTT. Protein sequence: CASSQNPPGLDEKLFF. The chain has TRBV4-3 and TRBJ1-4; TRBD1 is a possible D gene (5 bases). Trimming pared 2 bases from V and 6 bases from J, leaving 16 bases between. The germline gives CDR1 LGHNA, CDR2 YSLEER. This CDR3 has 16 residues.

V usage is TRBV23-1 and J usage is TRBJ1-1; the D is unclear. TRBV23-1 is labeled an ORF, and its function is uncertain. V was cut by 3 bases and J by 2 bases, with 13 bases left in between. The CDR3 is 15 amino acids. CDR3 protein: CASSHLEGFNTEAFF. DNA of the CDR3: TGCGCCAGCAGTCACCTTGAGGGTTTTAACACTGAAGCTTTCTTT.

The V and J genes are TRBV5-1 and TRBJ1-2; 8 nucleotides line up with TRBD1. The germline CDR1 and CDR2 sequences are SGHRS and YFSETQ. CDR3 size: 14 residues. The V and J ends lost 3 bases and 8 bases, in that order; junction bases with no gene match: 9. CDR3 bases: TGCGCCAGCAGCTGGACTATGACAGGGGAAGGCTACACCTTC. Its translation: CASSWTMTGEGYTF.

The rearrangement joins TRBV19 to TRBJ1-2, with 8 bases fitting TRBD1. Germline CDR1 LNHDA, CDR2 SQIVND (reference sequence). Unmatched junction bases numbered 6, after V lost 4 bases and J lost 8 bases. This CDR3 is built from 13 residues. The CDR3 reads CASSRGTGPGYTF. CDR3 nucleotides: TGTGCCAGTAGTAGGGGGACAGGCCCCGGCTACACCTTC.

A word on this clone: One end of the junction fails to match germline, which may point to a read error. The chain uses TRBV19 and TRBJ1-2; D uncertain. Per the germline V gene, CDR1 is LNHDA and CDR2 is SQIVND (reference sequence). This CDR3 comprises 11 residues. The CDR3 bases are TGTGCCAGTAGTATAACGGGGTCAATTCCCTTC. This translates into CASSITGSIPF. Complete variable domain (other parts from reference TRBV19 and TRBJ1-2): DGGITQSPKYLFRKEGQNVTLSCEQNLNHDAMYWYRQDPGQGLRLIYYSQIVNDFQKGDIAEGYSVSREKKESFPLTVTSAQKNPTAFYLCASSITGSIPFGSGTRLTVV.

This chain links TRBV7-9 with TRBJ1-3; 7 nucleotides line up with TRBD1. Looked up from germline, CDR1 is SEHNR and CDR2 is FQNEAQ (reference sequence). V lost 5 bases to trimming and J lost 2 bases; unmatched junction nucleotides: 3. The CDR3 spans 14 residues. The CDR3: CASSAGGTGNTIYF. The CDR3 DNA follows: TGTGCCAGCAGCGCAGGGGGGACTGGAAACACCATATATTTT.

This chain links TRBV19 with TRBJ1-4; TRBD1 agrees at 8 bases. The germline V gene has CDR1 LNHDA and CDR2 SQIVND (reference sequence). The junction had 9 bases not matched to a gene; V was cut back by 5 bases and J by 7 bases. The CDR3 is 15 residues long. The CDR3 is CASSSGTGRGEKLFF. Here the CDR3 DNA reads TGTGCCAGTAGTTCTGGGACAGGTCGGGGTGAAAAACTGTTTTTT.

The chain links TRBV6-2 or TRBV6-3 to TRBJ2-1; TRBD2 matches 11 bases. CDR1 and CDR2 (germline): MNHEY, SVGEGT. The CDR3 spans 16 residues. Unmatched junction bases numbered 6, after V lost 6 bases and J lost 2 bases. CDR3 coding DNA: TGTGCCAGCAGCCAGCCGGGACTAGCGGCCTACAATGAGCAGTTCTTC. It translates to CASSQPGLAAYNEQFF.

The rearrangement joins TRBV3-1 (or the pseudogene TRBV3-2) to TRBJ1-5; D is possibly TRBD1 (5 bases). Germline-derived CDR1 and CDR2 are LGHDT and YNNKEL (reference sequence). V lost 0 bases and J lost 2, with 17 bases in between. The length of the CDR3 is 18 residues. Here the CDR3 reads CASSQEFPGLLGNQPQHF. For the CDR3, the DNA is TGTGCCAGCAGCCAAGAGTTCCCAGGGCTCTTGGGCAATCAGCCCCAGCATTTT.

The chain uses TRBV3-1 (or the pseudogene TRBV3-2) and TRBJ2-1, with D possibly being TRBD1 (6 bases). The CDR3 length is 11 residues. The ends were cut back, 4 bases at V and 11 bases at J, with 9 bases in the middle. The V gene's germline CDR1 is LGHDT and CDR2 YNNKEL (reference sequence). The CDR3 DNA reads as TGTGCCAGCAGCCGTAGGGACAAGCAGTTCTTC. Translation: CASSRRDKQFF.

This rearrangement joins TRBV9 to TRBJ2-3; D may be TRBD2 (5 bases). Deletions cut 0 bases from V and 7 bases from J, with 9 bases between. This CDR3 has 13 amino acids. Germline V gene sequence: CDR1 SGDLS, CDR2 YYNGEE. The CDR3: CASSVVAGHTQYF. As DNA, the CDR3 is TGTGCCAGCAGCGTAGTGGCGGGTCATACGCAGTATTTT.

The chain has TRBV19 and TRBJ1-5; D is unresolved. Per germline, CDR1 LNHDA and CDR2 SQIVND (reference sequence). The CDR3 consists of 15 residues. The V end lost 6 bases, the J end lost 5 bases, and 17 bases lay between the germline ends. The CDR3 DNA is TGTGCCAGTAGCTTCGCCGGGAGAATCGATCAGCCCCAGCATTTT. It yields the protein CASSFAGRIDQPQHF. The full variable domain, rest sourced from reference TRBV19 and TRBJ1-5, is DGGITQSPKYLFRKEGQNVTLSCEQNLNHDAMYWYRQDPGQGLRLIYYSQIVNDFQKGDIAEGYSVSREKKESFPLTVTSAQKNPTAFYLCASSFAGRIDQPQHFGDGTRLSIL.

This clone has just a few counts. The chain links TRBV5-4 to TRBJ1-1, with D unresolved. The CDR3 consists of 13 residues. CDR1 is SGHNT and CDR2 is YYREEE in the germline V gene (reference sequence). Trimming removed 1 base from V and 7 bases from J, with 11 bases in between. The DNA of the CDR3 is TGTGCCAGCAGCTTGTGGGCCTCCCTTGAAGCTTTCTTT. This gives the protein CASSLWASLEAFF.

The rearrangement links TRBV27 to TRBJ2-3, with D possibly being TRBD1 (6 bases). The CDR3 is 16 amino acids. In germline, CDR1 is MNHEY, CDR2 SMNVEV (reference sequence). V was pared by 6 bases and J by 0 bases, with 16 bases between. CDR3 in amino acids: CASSLTGLTSTDTQYF. Here the CDR3 DNA reads TGTGCCAGCAGCCTGACAGGACTTACTAGCACAGATACGCAGTATTTT.

The chain carries TRBV5-1 and TRBJ2-3; 12 nucleotides agree with TRBD2. The CDR3 sequence is 16 residues long. The junction had 7 bases not matched to a gene; V was cut back by 4 bases and J by 4 bases. Germline values: CDR1 SGHRS, CDR2 YFSETQ. The CDR3 here is CASSRLAGAGADTQYF. The CDR3 region has the DNA TGCGCCAGCAGCAGACTAGCGGGGGCAGGGGCAGATACGCAGTATTTT.